The present T cell receptor beta chain was sequenced within a study of T-cell reconstitution after alpha-beta-depleted transplantation in children. General observations from the study: Several hundred expanded graft clones reportedly supplied alpha-beta T cells about two months after transplant. Among T cells one year after transplant, newly produced cells accounted for most counts and diversity. Elevated TCRbeta diversity at day 60 was traced, in some patients, to surviving recipient T cells and thymic progenitors.

The library targeted TCRbeta and was prepared with unique molecular identifiers. TCRdb reprocessed the PCR reads with MiXCR, giving one entry per CDR3 protein. The table lists 500,000 to 750,000 distinct CDR3 sequences, roughly 30% of them singletons. Concerning this clonotype: Its cognate antigen is unknown.

Germline assignment: CDR1 MNHEY and CDR2 SMNVEV (reference sequence). This CDR3 has 15 amino acids. J lost 5 bases, V lost 5 bases, and 7 bases had no gene match. The source of this sequence is a boy in the first two years of life with Wiskott-Aldrich syndrome, due to receive a stem cell transplant. The sequencing here drew on PBMCs, taken before TCRalphabeta/CD19-depleted stem cell transplant. The chain employs TRBV27 and TRBJ1-3; TRBD1 matches at 9 bases. This CDR3 reads CASSPGQGFRNTIYF. For the CDR3, the DNA is TGTGCCAGCAGTCCAGGACAGGGGTTTAGAAACACCATATATTTT.